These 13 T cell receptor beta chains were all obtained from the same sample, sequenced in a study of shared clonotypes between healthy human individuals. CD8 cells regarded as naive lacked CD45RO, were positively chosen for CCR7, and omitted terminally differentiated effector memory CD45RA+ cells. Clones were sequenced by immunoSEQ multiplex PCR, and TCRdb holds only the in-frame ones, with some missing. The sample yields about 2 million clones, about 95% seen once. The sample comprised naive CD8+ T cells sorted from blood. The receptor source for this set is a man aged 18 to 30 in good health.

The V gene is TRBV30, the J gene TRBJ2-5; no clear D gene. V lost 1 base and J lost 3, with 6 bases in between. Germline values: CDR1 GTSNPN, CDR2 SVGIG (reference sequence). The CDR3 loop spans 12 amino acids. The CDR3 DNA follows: TGTGCCTGGAGTGGGGATAAAGAGACCCAGTACTTC. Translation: CAWSGDKETQYF.

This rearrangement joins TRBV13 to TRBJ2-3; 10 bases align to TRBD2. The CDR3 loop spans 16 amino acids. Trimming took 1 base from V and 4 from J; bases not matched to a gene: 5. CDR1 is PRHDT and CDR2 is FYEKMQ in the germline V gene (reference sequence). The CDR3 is CASSLETSGRPDTQYF. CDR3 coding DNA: TGTGCCAGCAGCTTAGAGACTAGCGGGCGGCCAGATACGCAGTATTTT.

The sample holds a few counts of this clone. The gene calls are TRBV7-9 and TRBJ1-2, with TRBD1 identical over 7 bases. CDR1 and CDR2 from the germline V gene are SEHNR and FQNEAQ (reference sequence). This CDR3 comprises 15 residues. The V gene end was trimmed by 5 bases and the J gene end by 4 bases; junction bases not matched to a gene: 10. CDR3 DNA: TGTGCCAGCAGCCCATCGACCGGACAGGCCTATGGCTACACCTTC. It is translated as CASSPSTGQAYGYTF.

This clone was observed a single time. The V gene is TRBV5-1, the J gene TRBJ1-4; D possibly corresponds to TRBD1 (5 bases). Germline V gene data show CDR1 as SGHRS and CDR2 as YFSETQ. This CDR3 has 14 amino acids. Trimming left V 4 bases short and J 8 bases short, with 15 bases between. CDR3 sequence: CASSRRDFREKLFF. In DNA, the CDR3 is TGCGCCAGCAGCCGCCGGGACTTCAGGGAAAAACTGTTTTTT.

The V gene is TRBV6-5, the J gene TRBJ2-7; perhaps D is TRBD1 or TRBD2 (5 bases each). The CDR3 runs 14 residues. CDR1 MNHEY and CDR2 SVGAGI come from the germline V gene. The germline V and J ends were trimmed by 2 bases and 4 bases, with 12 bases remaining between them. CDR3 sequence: CASSYAGSEYEQYF. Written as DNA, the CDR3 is TGTGCCAGCAGTTACGCAGGGAGTGAATACGAGCAGTACTTC.

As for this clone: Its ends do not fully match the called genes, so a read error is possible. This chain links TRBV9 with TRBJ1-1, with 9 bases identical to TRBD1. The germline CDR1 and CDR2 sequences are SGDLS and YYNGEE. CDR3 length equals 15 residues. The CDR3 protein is CASSVVGTGNAEAFF. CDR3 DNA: TGTGCCAGCAGTGTAGTAGGGACAGGGAATGCTGAAGCTTTCTTT.

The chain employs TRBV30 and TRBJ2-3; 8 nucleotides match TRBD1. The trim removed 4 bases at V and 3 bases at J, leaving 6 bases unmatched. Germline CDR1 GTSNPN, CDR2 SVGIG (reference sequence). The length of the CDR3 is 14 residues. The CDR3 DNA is TGTGCCTGGACCCGAGGACAGGGAACAGATACGCAGTATTTT. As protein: CAWTRGQGTDTQYF. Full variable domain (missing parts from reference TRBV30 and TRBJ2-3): SQTIHQWPATLVQPVGSPLSLECTVEGTSNPNLYWYRQAAGRGLQLLFYSVGIGQISSEVPQNLSASRPQDRQFILSSKKLLLSDSGFYLCAWTRGQGTDTQYFGPGTRLTVL.

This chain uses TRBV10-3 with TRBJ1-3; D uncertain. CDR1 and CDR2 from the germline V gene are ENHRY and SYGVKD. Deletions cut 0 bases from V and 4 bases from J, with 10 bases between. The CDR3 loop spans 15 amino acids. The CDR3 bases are TGTGCCATCAGTGAGTCCGGCTATTTCGGAAACACCATATATTTT. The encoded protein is CAISESGYFGNTIYF.

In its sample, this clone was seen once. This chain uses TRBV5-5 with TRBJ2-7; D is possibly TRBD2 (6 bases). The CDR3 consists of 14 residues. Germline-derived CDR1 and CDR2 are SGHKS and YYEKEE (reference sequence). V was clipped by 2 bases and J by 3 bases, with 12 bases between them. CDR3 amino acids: CASSFGGTFYEQYF. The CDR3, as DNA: TGTGCCAGCAGCTTTGGCGGGACGTTCTACGAGCAGTACTTC.

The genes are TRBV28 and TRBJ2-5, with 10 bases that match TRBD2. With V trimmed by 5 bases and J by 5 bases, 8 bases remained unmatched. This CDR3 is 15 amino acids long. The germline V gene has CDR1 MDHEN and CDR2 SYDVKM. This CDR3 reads CASSVTSGWSETQYF. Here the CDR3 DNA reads TGTGCCAGCAGTGTGACTAGCGGGTGGTCGGAGACCCAGTACTTC. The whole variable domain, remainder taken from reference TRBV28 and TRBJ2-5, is DVKVTQSSRYLVKRTGEKVFLECVQDMDHENMFWYRQDPGLGLRLIYFSYDVKMKEKGDIPEGYSVSREKKERFSLILESASTNQTSMYLCASSVTSGWSETQYFGPGTRLLVL.

CDR3 amino acids: CASSLSSGGDYEQYF. The CDR3 nucleotides read TGTGCCAGCAGCCTCTCTAGCGGGGGAGACTACGAGCAGTACTTC. The chain carries TRBV9 and TRBJ2-7; 10 bases map to TRBD2. The germline CDR1 and CDR2 sequences are SGDLS and YYNGEE. Losses at the gene ends were 4 bases for V and 3 bases for J; bases not matched to a gene: 7. CDR3 length equals 15 residues. Drawing the rest from reference TRBV9 and TRBJ2-7, the complete variable domain is DSGVTQTPKHLITATGQRVTLRCSPRSGDLSVYWYQQSLDQGLQFLIQYYNGEERAKGNILERFSAQQFPDLHSELNLSSLELGDSALYFCASSLSSGGDYEQYFGPGTRLTVT.

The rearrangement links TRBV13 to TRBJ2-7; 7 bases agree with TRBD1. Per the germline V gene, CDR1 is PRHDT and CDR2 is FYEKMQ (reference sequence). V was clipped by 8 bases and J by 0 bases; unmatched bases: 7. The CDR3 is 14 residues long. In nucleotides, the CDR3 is TGTGCCAGCGGACACCGGGACAGCTCCTACGAGCAGTACTTC. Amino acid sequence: CASGHRDSSYEQYF. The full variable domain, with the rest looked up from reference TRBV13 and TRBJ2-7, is AAGVIQSPRHLIKEKRETATLKCYPIPRHDTVYWYQQGPGQDPQFLISFYEKMQSDKGSIPDRFSAQQFSDYHSELNMSSLELGDSALYFCASGHRDSSYEQYFGPGTRLTVT.

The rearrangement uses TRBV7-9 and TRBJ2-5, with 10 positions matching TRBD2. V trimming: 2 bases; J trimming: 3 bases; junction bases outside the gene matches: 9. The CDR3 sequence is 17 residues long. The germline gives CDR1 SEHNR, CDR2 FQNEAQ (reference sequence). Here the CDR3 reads CASSLFGLSGREETQYF. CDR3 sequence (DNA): TGTGCCAGCAGCTTATTCGGGCTCAGCGGGAGGGAAGAGACCCAGTACTTC.